The T cell receptor (beta chain) described here comes from a study of T cell responses to AZD1222 COVID-19 vaccine. Clones were sequenced by immunoSEQ multiplex PCR, and TCRdb holds only the in-frame ones, with some missing. The table shows about 120,000 clones, with around 85% occurring only once. General study results and limits: In a largely white British group with more females than males, clonal diversity was possibly underestimated. Reportedly, close to half of spike-specific TCRs are directed against unmutated variant regions.

Note on this clone: Its antigen remains unknown.

The TCR originated in an adult in good health. Sequencing used peripheral blood, obtained on day 0 of AZD1222 vaccination.

The CDR3 DNA follows: TGTGCCACCAGCAGAGATTCGGGCAGCACAGATACGCAGTATTTT. This translates into CATSRDSGSTDTQYF. The chain uses TRBV15 and TRBJ2-3, with no clear D. The CDR3 has 15 amino acids. Germline values: CDR1 LNHNV, CDR2 YYDKDF (reference sequence). Trimming stripped 0 bases from V and 0 bases from J, with 7 bases between.